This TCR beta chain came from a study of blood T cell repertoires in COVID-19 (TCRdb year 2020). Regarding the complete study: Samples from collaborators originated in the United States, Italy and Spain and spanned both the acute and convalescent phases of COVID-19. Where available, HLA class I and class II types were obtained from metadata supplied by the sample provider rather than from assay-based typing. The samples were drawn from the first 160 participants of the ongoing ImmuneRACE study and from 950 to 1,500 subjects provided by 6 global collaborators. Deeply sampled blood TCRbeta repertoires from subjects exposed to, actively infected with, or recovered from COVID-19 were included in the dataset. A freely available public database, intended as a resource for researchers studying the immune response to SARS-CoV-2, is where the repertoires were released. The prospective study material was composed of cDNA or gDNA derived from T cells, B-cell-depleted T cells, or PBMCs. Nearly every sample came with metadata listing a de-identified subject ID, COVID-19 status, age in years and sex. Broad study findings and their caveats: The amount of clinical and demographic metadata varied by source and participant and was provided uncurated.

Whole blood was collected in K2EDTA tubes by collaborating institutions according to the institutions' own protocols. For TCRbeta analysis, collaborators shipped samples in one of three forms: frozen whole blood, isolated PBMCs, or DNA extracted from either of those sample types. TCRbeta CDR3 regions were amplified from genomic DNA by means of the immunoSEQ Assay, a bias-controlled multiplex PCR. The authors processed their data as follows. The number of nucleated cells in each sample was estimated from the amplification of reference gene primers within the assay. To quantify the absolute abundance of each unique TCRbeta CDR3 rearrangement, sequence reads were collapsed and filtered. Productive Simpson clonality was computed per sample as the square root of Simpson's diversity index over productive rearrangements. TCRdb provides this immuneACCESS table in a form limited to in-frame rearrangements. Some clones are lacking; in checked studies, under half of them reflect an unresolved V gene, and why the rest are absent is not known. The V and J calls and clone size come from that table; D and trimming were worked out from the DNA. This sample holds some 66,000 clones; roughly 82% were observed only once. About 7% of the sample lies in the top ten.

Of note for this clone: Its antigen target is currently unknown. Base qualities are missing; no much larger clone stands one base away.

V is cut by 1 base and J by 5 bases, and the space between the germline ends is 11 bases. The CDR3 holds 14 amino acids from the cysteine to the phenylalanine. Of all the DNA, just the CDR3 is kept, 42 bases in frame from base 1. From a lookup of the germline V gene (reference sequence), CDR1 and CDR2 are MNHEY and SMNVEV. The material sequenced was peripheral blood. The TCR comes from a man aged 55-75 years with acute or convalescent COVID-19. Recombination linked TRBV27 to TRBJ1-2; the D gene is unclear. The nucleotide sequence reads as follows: TGTGCCAGCAGTTTATTAGGAGGAGAGTATGGCTACACCTTC. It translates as CASSLLGGEYGYTF.